This TCR beta chain was captured in a study of T cells in Graves' hyperthyroidism and ophthalmopathy. The CDR3 regions of TCR beta were amplified from RNA transcripts. The TCR CDR3 first-round RT-PCR relied on the HTBI primer set. TCRdb reanalysed the multiplex PCR reads using MiXCR and keeps one entry per CDR3 protein. Here the sample spans some 500,000 distinct CDR3 sequences, around 15% being singletons. The CDR3 consists of 14 residues. The germline V and J ends were trimmed by 6 bases and 7 bases, with 18 bases remaining between them. Study conclusions and caveats: By a 13 V-J model, ophthalmopathy was set apart from stable hyperthyroidism.

Each patient was aged 18 to 65 and had newly diagnosed hyperthyroidism of under 2 months' duration. This clonotype has at least ten counts. Its cognate antigen is unknown. Sequenced input: blood. The chain combines TRBV12-3 or TRBV12-4 with TRBJ1-2; a weak D match, TRBD1 (5 bases). The sequence was obtained from a young woman with Graves' hyperthyroidism. CDR3 amino acids: CASRGTHTPGGYTF. The CDR3 DNA is TGTGCCAGCAGGGGGACTCACACGCCGGGTGGCTACACCTTC.